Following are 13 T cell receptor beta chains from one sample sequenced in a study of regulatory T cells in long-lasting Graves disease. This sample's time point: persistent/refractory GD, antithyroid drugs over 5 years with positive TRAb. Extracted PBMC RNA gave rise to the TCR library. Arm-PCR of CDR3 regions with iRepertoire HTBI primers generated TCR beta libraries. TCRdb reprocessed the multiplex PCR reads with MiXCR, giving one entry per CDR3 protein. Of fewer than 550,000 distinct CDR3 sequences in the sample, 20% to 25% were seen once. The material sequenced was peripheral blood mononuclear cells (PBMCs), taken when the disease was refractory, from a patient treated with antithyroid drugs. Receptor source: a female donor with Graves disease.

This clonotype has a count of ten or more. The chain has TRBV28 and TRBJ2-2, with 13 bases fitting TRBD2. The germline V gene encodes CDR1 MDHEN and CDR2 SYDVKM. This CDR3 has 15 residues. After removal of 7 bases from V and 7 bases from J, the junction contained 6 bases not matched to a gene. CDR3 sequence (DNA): TGTGCCAGCACCCCGGGACTAGCGGGACTCGGGGAGCTGTTTTTT. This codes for CASTPGLAGLGELFF.

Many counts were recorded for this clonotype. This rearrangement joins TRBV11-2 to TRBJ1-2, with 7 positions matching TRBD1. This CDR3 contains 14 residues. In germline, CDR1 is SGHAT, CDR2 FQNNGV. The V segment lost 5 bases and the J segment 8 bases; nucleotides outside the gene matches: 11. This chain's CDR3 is CASSPTRDRGGYTF. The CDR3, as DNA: TGTGCCAGCAGCCCCACCCGGGACAGAGGAGGCTACACCTTC.

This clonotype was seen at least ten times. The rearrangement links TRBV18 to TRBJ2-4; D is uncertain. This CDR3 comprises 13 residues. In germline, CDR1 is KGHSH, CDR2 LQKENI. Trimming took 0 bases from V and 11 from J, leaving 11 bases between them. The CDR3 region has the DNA TGTGCCAGCTCACCACCTCAGGAAAGAGTTCAGTACTTC. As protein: CASSPPQERVQYF.

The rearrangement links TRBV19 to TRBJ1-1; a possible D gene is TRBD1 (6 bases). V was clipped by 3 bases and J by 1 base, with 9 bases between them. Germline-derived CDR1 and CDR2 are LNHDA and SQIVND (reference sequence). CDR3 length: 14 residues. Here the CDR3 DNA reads TGTGCCAGTAGTATGAACAGGGCGAACACTGAAGCTTTCTTT. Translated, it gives CASSMNRANTEAFF.

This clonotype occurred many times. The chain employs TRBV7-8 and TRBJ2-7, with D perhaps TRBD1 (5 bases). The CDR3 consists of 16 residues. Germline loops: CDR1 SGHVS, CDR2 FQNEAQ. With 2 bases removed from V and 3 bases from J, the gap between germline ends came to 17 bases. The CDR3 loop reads CASSLLIRAVGYEQYF. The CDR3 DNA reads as TGTGCCAGCAGCTTACTTATCAGGGCGGTGGGCTACGAGCAGTACTTC.

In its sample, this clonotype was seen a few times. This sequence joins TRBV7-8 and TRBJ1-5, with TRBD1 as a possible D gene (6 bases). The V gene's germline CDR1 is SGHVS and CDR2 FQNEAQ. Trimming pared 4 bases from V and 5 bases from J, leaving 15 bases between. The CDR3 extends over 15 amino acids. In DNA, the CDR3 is TGTGCCAGCAGCTCGACGACAGGCAATCATCAGCCCCAGCATTTT. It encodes CASSSTTGNHQPQHF.

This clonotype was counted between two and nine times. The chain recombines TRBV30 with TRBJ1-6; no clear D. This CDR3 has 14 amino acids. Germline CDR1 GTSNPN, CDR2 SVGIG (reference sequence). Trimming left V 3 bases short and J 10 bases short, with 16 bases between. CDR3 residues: CAWSVGSGKSPLHF. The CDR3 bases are TGTGCCTGGAGCGTGGGATCCGGGAAATCACCCCTCCACTTT.

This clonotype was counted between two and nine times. CDR3 amino acids: CATRQGSSNQPQHF. The DNA for the CDR3 is TGTGCCACCCGACAGGGTAGTAGCAATCAGCCCCAGCATTTT. J is TRBJ1-5 and V is TRBV27; 7 bases align to TRBD1. V shed 10 bases, J shed 0 bases, and the junction held 6 bases outside the gene matches. The CDR3 is 14 amino acids. Germline CDR1 MNHEY, CDR2 SMNVEV (reference sequence).

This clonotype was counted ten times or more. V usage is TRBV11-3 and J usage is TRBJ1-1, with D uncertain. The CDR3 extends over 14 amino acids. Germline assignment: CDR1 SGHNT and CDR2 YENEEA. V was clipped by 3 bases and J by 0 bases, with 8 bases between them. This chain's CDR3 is CASSFEEVNTEAFF. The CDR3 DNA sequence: TGTGCCAGCAGCTTTGAGGAGGTGAACACTGAAGCTTTCTTT. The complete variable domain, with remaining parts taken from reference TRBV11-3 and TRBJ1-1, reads EAGVVQSPRYKIIEKKQPVAFWCNPISGHNTLYWYLQNLGQGPELLIRYENEEAVDDSQLPKDRFSAERLKGVDSTLKIQPAELGDSAVYLCASSFEEVNTEAFFGQGTRLTVV.

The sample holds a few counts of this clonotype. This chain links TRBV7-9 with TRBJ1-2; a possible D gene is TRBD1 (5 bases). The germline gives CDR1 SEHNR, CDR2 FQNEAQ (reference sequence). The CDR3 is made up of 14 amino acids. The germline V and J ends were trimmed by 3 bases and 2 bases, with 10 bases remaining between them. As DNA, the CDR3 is TGTGCCAGCAGCTTTATCGACAGAAACTATGGCTACACCTTC. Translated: CASSFIDRNYGYTF.

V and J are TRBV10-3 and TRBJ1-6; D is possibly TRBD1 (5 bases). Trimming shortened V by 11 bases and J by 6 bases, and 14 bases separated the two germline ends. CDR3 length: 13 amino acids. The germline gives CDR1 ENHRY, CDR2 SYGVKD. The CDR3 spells CAASGLSNSPLHF. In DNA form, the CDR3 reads TGTGCCGCCTCGGGACTTTCTAATTCACCCCTCCACTTT.

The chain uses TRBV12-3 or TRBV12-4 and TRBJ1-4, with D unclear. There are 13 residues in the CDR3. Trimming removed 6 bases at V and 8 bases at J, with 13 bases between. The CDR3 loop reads CASRARAREKLFF. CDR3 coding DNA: TGTGCCAGCAGGGCTAGGGCTCGGGAAAAACTGTTTTTT.

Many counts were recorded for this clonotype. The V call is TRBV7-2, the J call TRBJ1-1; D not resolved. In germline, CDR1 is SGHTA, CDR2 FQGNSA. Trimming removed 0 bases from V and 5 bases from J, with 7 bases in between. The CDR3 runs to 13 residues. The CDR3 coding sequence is TGTGCCAGCAGCTTAGCAATGGGGACTGAAGCTTTCTTT. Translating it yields CASSLAMGTEAFF.